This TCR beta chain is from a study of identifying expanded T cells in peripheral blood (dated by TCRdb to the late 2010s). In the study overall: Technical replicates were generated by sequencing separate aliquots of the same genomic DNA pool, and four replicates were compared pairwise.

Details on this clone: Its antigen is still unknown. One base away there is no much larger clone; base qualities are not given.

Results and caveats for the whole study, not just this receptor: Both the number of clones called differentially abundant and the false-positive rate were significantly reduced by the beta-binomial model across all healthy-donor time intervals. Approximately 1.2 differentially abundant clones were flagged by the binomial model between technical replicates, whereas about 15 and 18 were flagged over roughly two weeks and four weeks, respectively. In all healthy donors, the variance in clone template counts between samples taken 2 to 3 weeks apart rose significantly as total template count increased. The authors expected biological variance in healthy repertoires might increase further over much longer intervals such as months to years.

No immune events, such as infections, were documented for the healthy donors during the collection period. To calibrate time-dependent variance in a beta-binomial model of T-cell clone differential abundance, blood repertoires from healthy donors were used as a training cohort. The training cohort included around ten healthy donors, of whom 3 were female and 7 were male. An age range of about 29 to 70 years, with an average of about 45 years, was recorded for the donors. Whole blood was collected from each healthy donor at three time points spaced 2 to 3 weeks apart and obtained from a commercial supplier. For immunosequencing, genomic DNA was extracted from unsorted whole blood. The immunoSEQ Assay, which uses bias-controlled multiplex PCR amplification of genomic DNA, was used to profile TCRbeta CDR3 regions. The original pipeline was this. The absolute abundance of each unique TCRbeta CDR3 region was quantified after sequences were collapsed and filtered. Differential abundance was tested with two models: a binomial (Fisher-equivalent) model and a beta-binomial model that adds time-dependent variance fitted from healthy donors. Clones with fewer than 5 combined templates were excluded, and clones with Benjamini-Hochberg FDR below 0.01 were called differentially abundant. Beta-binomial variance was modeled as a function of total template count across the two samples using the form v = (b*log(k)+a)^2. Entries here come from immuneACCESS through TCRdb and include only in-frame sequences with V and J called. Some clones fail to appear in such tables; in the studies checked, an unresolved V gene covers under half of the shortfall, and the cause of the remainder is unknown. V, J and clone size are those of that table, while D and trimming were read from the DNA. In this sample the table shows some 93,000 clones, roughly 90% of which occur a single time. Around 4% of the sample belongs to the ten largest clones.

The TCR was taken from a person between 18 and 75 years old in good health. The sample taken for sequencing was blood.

DNA sequence: TGTGCCTGTACGCGGACAGTGGGCACTGAAGCTTTCTTT. This translates into CACTRTVGTEAFF. The chain employs TRBV19 and TRBJ1-1; a tentative D match to TRBD1 spans 6 bases. Spanning cysteine to phenylalanine, the CDR3 consists of 13 amino acids. CDR3 DNA is the only sequence kept; it has 39 bases, read in frame from the first base. CDR1 LNHDA and CDR2 SQIVND were looked up in the germline V gene (reference sequence). A distance of 17 bases separates the germline ends of V and J, which lose 11 bases and 4 bases respectively. With the portions outside the CDR3 filled from the reference TRBV19 and TRBJ1-1 genes, the complete variable region becomes DGGITQSPKYLFRKEGQNVTLSCEQNLNHDAMYWYRQDPGQGLRLIYYSQIVNDFQKGDIAEGYSVSREKKESFPLTVTSAQKNPTAFYLCACTRTVGTEAFFGQGTRLTVV.